These 29 T cell receptor beta chains came from one sample sequenced in a study of blood T cell repertoires in COVID-19. Sequencing used immunoSEQ multiplex PCR; TCRdb keeps in-frame clones, though not all of them. The table has roughly 130,000 clones, about 89% seen once. Sequenced material: peripheral blood. These receptors were collected from a woman in her sixties with acute or convalescent COVID-19.

This chain joins TRBV3-1 (or the pseudogene TRBV3-2) and TRBJ1-6; D unresolved. The germline V gene has CDR1 LGHDT and CDR2 YNNKEL (reference sequence). This CDR3 region has 12 residues. Trimming pared 4 bases from V and 7 bases from J, leaving 5 bases between. The CDR3 sequence is CASSRTNSPLHF. For the CDR3, the DNA is TGTGCCAGCAGCCGAACAAATTCACCCCTCCACTTT.

Turning to this clone: In the same sample, other DNA sequences code for this CDR3. The chain recombines TRBV18 with TRBJ1-1; D perhaps matches TRBD1 (5 bases). There are 13 residues in the CDR3. Germline CDR1 is KGHSH and CDR2 is LQKENI. Trimming took off 3 bases at V and 1 base at J, with 6 bases between the two ends. The DNA for the CDR3 is TGTGCCAGCTCACCCGGACAGAACACTGAAGCTTTCTTT. Protein: CASSPGQNTEAFF.

This sequence joins TRBV7-2 and TRBJ1-5, with D possibly TRBD1 on 5 matching bases. Germline V gives CDR1 SGHTA, CDR2 FQGNSA. The CDR3 covers 15 residues. Trimming took 2 bases from V and 4 from J, leaving 12 bases between them. In DNA form, the CDR3 reads TGTGCCAGCAGCTTAACCACAGGCGAAAATCAGCCCCAGCATTTT. This translates into CASSLTTGENQPQHF. Full variable domain (missing parts from reference TRBV7-2 and TRBJ1-5): GAGVSQSPSNKVTEKGKDVELRCDPISGHTALYWYRQSLGQGLEFLIYFQGNSAPDKSGLPSDRFSAERTGGSVSTLTIQRTQQEDSAVYLCASSLTTGENQPQHFGDGTRLSIL.

V gene TRBV19 combines with J gene TRBJ2-2; 12 bases are a match to TRBD2. CDR3 length equals 19 residues. Trimming removed 2 bases from V and 4 bases from J; junction bases left unmatched: 11. In germline, CDR1 is LNHDA, CDR2 SQIVND (reference sequence). CDR3 coding DNA: TGTGCCAGTAGTATAAGGGCTAGCGGGAGGGCCTGGATCACCGGGGAGCTGTTTTTT. Its translation is CASSIRASGRAWITGELFF.

V usage is TRBV19 and J usage is TRBJ2-3; 7 bases map to TRBD1. CDR3 length: 16 amino acids. V lost 3 bases and J lost 4; bases outside the gene matches: 10. Germline lookup yields CDR1 LNHDA and CDR2 SQIVND (reference sequence). The CDR3 region has the DNA TGTGCCAGTAGTATGAGACAGGGCGGGTCCGCAGATACGCAGTATTTT. This sequence encodes CASSMRQGGSADTQYF.

This chain links TRBV15 with TRBJ1-1; no definite D call. Trimming stripped 1 base from V and 0 bases from J, with 6 bases between. The length of the CDR3 is 14 residues. Germline V gene sequence: CDR1 LNHNV, CDR2 YYDKDF (reference sequence). The CDR3, as DNA: TGTGCCACCAGCAGAGGAGGGCTGAACACTGAAGCTTTCTTT. Translated: CATSRGGLNTEAFF.

The chain is built from TRBV24-1 and TRBJ1-5, with no clear D. This CDR3 contains 12 residues. Germline CDR1 is KGHDR and CDR2 is SFDVKD. Between the trimmed V and J ends, which lost 8 bases and 5 bases, there was a span of 9 bases. CDR3 amino acids: CATNQQDQPQHF. The DNA of the CDR3 is TGTGCCACCAACCAACAAGATCAGCCCCAGCATTTT.

This clone was detected once. The rearrangement links TRBV15 to TRBJ2-1, with TRBD2 matching over 7 bases. Germline V CDR1 and CDR2: LNHNV, YYDKDF (reference sequence). The junction had 11 bases not matched to a gene; V was cut back by 1 base and J by 8 bases. The CDR3 spans 16 residues. In nucleotides, the CDR3 is TGTGCCACCAGCAGAGGACTTAGGGAGGGGTCTGATGAGCAGTTCTTC. Its translation: CATSRGLREGSDEQFF.

The chain joins TRBV19 to TRBJ1-6; a possible D gene is TRBD1 (5 bases). The CDR3 totals 15 residues. Per the germline V gene, CDR1 is LNHDA and CDR2 is SQIVND (reference sequence). V was pared by 5 bases and J by 10 bases, with 18 bases between. The CDR3 region has the DNA TGTGCCAGTAGTCCTCCCCACGGGGGTCGATCACCCCTCCACTTT. Amino acid sequence: CASSPPHGGRSPLHF.

With respect to this clone: Other DNA sequences of this sample code for an identical CDR3. The V call is TRBV5-1, the J call TRBJ1-2; 7 nucleotides match TRBD1. V shed 0 bases and J 2 bases; nucleotides not matched to a gene: 1. The germline V gene encodes CDR1 SGHRS and CDR2 YFSETQ. This CDR3 has 14 residues. The CDR3 coding sequence is TGCGCCAGCAGCTTGGGACAGGGAAACTATGGCTACACCTTC. The encoded protein is CASSLGQGNYGYTF.

This chain uses TRBV5-6 with TRBJ1-2; 9 bases are shared with TRBD1. Per germline, CDR1 SGHDT and CDR2 YYEEEE. The trim removed 2 bases at V and 6 bases at J, leaving 8 bases unmatched. The CDR3 sequence is 15 residues long. CDR3 nucleotide sequence: TGTGCCAGCAGCTTCCGGGACAGGGTAGGAGATGGCTACACCTTC. This encodes CASSFRDRVGDGYTF.

For the CDR3, the DNA is TGTGCCAGCAGCCCTAACCCGACTAGCGGGGACTACAATGAGCAGTTCTTC. Protein: CASSPNPTSGDYNEQFF. J is TRBJ2-1 and V is TRBV11-3; TRBD2 aligns across 11 bases. Germline assignment: CDR1 SGHNT and CDR2 YENEEA. The CDR3 length is 17 residues. The V segment lost 5 bases and the J segment 3 bases; nucleotides outside the gene matches: 9.

V usage is TRBV7-8 and J usage is TRBJ1-1; TRBD1 agrees at 8 bases. J was trimmed by 7 bases and V by 5 bases; bases with no gene match: 3. CDR3 size: 12 residues. Germline V gives CDR1 SGHVS, CDR2 FQNEAQ. The CDR3 DNA is TGTGCCAGCAGCCTACAGGGGGTTGAAGCTTTCTTT. Protein: CASSLQGVEAFF.

The chain couples TRBV3-1 (or the pseudogene TRBV3-2) to TRBJ2-5; 8 bases line up with TRBD1. The germline gives CDR1 LGHDT, CDR2 YNNKEL (reference sequence). CDR3 length: 15 residues. J gave up 1 base and V 4 bases, and 5 bases lay outside the gene matches. The CDR3 bases are TGTGCCAGCAGCCTAGGACAGGGCCTCCAAGAGACCCAGTACTTC. It specifies CASSLGQGLQETQYF.

The chain combines TRBV5-1 with TRBJ2-1; the match to TRBD2 covers 13 bases. From germline, CDR1 is SGHRS and CDR2 YFSETQ. V was clipped by 3 bases and J by 7 bases; unmatched bases: 7. The CDR3 contains 16 residues. The CDR3 sequence is CASSSPGLAGLNEQFF. The CDR3 nucleotides read TGCGCCAGCAGCTCCCCGGGACTAGCGGGATTGAATGAGCAGTTCTTC. Variable domain in full (rest from reference TRBV5-1 and TRBJ2-1): KAGVTQTPRYLIKTRGQQVTLSCSPISGHRSVSWYQQTPGQGLQFLFEYFSETQRNKGNFPGRFSGRQFSNSRSEMNVSTLELGDSALYLCASSSPGLAGLNEQFFGPGTRLTVL.

J is TRBJ1-5 and V is TRBV12-5; D gene unclear. Germline values: CDR1 LGHNT, CDR2 FRNRAP. V was shortened by 3 bases and J by 7 bases, with 10 bases between the two germline ends. The CDR3 has 13 residues. The CDR3 DNA is TGTGCTAGTGGTTTTGAACTAGGACAGCCCCAGCATTTT. Residues: CASGFELGQPQHF.

The chain links TRBV7-6 to TRBJ2-5; TRBD1 matches 7 bases. Germline V gives CDR1 SGHVS, CDR2 FNYEAQ. The CDR3 loop spans 15 amino acids. The V and J ends lost 5 bases and 5 bases, in that order; junction bases with no gene match: 11. The CDR3 loop is CASSPPTGEGETQYF. CDR3 bases: TGTGCCAGCAGCCCACCCACAGGGGAAGGGGAGACCCAGTACTTC. The variable domain in full, completed from reference TRBV7-6 and TRBJ2-5, reads GAGVSQSPRYKVTKRGQDVALRCDPISGHVSLYWYRQALGQGPEFLTYFNYEAQQDKSGLPNDRFSAERPEGSISTLTIQRTEQRDSAMYRCASSPPTGEGETQYFGPGTRLLVL.

This sequence joins TRBV28 and TRBJ2-1; weak D call: TRBD1 (5 bases). The CDR3 spans 16 residues. CDR1 MDHEN and CDR2 SYDVKM come from the germline V gene. V was pared by 5 bases and J by 5 bases, with 19 bases between. The CDR3: CASSGSSVGANNEQFF. Here the CDR3 DNA reads TGTGCCAGCAGTGGCTCGTCGGTAGGGGCTAACAATGAGCAGTTCTTC. Supplemented by reference TRBV28 and TRBJ2-1, the full variable domain reads DVKVTQSSRYLVKRTGEKVFLECVQDMDHENMFWYRQDPGLGLRLIYFSYDVKMKEKGDIPEGYSVSREKKERFSLILESASTNQTSMYLCASSGSSVGANNEQFFGPGTRLTVL.

The CDR3 is CASSLTSGRIETQYF. As DNA, the CDR3 is TGTGCCAGCAGCTTAACTAGCGGGAGGATTGAGACCCAGTACTTC. The chain has TRBV7-2 and TRBJ2-5, with 12 bases that match TRBD2. The germline V gene encodes CDR1 SGHTA and CDR2 FQGNSA. The CDR3 is 15 residues long. J was trimmed by 5 bases and V by 2 bases; bases with no gene match: 3. Full variable domain (rest looked up from reference TRBV7-2 and TRBJ2-5): GAGVSQSPSNKVTEKGKDVELRCDPISGHTALYWYRQSLGQGLEFLIYFQGNSAPDKSGLPSDRFSAERTGGSVSTLTIQRTQQEDSAVYLCASSLTSGRIETQYFGPGTRLLVL.

CDR3 nucleotides: TGTGCCAGCAGCCAAGATTCGGGGAGGATTAATGAAAAACTGTTTTTT. This encodes CASSQDSGRINEKLFF. The chain carries TRBV3-1 (or the pseudogene TRBV3-2) and TRBJ1-4, with D unresolved. Per the germline V gene, CDR1 is LGHDT and CDR2 is YNNKEL (reference sequence). This CDR3 has 16 amino acids. Deletions cut 0 bases from V and 4 bases from J, with 12 bases between.

The J gene is TRBJ2-1, the V gene TRBV19; 9 nucleotides agree with TRBD1. V trimming: 3 bases; J trimming: 6 bases; junction bases outside the gene matches: 3. This CDR3 has 14 amino acids. The germline V gene encodes CDR1 LNHDA and CDR2 SQIVND (reference sequence). In DNA, the CDR3 is TGTGCCAGTAGTATGGGACAGGGACCCAATGAGCAGTTCTTC. It yields the protein CASSMGQGPNEQFF.

This chain joins TRBV19 and TRBJ2-7, with 12 bases that match TRBD1. V was clipped by 7 bases and J by 6 bases; unmatched bases: 7. The CDR3 runs to 14 residues. Germline CDR1 and CDR2: LNHDA and SQIVND (reference sequence). The CDR3: CASNAGTGGFEQYF. The CDR3 bases are TGTGCCAGTAACGCCGGGACAGGGGGCTTCGAGCAGTACTTC.

This chain joins TRBV28 and TRBJ2-3; TRBD2 matches 9 bases. Germline trimming cut 4 bases from V and 2 bases from J; bases unmatched to any gene: 16. The CDR3 totals 19 residues. Germline CDR1 reads MDHEN; CDR2 reads SYDVKM. Here the CDR3 DNA reads TGTGCCAGCAGTTCTACCCTGGTGCGGGAGGGCCGGTTCACAGATACGCAGTATTTT. Translation gives CASSSTLVREGRFTDTQYF.

This rearrangement joins TRBV5-1 to TRBJ1-5, with D possibly being TRBD1 (6 bases). The CDR3 is 14 residues long. The germline CDR1 and CDR2 sequences are SGHRS and YFSETQ. V lost 2 bases and J 6 bases, leaving 12 bases between the germline ends. The CDR3 region has the DNA TGCGCCAGCAGCTTAGACACGACAGGTCAGCCCCAGCATTTT. Translating gives CASSLDTTGQPQHF.

The rearrangement joins TRBV5-1 to TRBJ2-5; D possibly corresponds to TRBD1 (6 bases). The germline gives CDR1 SGHRS, CDR2 YFSETQ. The V and J ends lost 5 bases and 2 bases respectively, with 13 bases between them. The length of the CDR3 is 14 residues. CDR3 DNA: TGCGCCAGCAGATCCGGACAGTATCAAGAGACCCAGTACTTC. This sequence encodes CASRSGQYQETQYF.

The chain combines TRBV30 with TRBJ2-3; 8 positions agree with TRBD2. The CDR3 covers 15 residues. V gave up 1 base and J gave up 2 bases; unmatched junction bases: 5. Germline CDR1 and CDR2: GTSNPN and SVGIG (reference sequence). The CDR3 sequence: CAWSALGLDTDTQYF. In nucleotides, the CDR3 is TGTGCCTGGAGTGCCTTGGGACTAGACACAGATACGCAGTATTTT. Drawing the rest from reference TRBV30 and TRBJ2-3, the complete variable domain is SQTIHQWPATLVQPVGSPLSLECTVEGTSNPNLYWYRQAAGRGLQLLFYSVGIGQISSEVPQNLSASRPQDRQFILSSKKLLLSDSGFYLCAWSALGLDTDTQYFGPGTRLTVL.

The V call is TRBV10-3, the J call TRBJ2-7; 7 nucleotides agree with TRBD2. The CDR3 has 13 residues. From germline, CDR1 is ENHRY and CDR2 SYGVKD. Trimming took 4 bases from V and 4 from J; bases not matched to a gene: 4. The CDR3 protein is CAISGGGAYEQYF. The CDR3 bases are TGTGCCATCAGTGGGGGGGGTGCATACGAGCAGTACTTC.

The chain couples TRBV7-2 to TRBJ1-1; 8 bases line up with TRBD1. Germline trimming cut 2 bases from V and 3 bases from J; bases unmatched to any gene: 8. This CDR3 spans 16 amino acids. Germline V lookup: CDR1 SGHTA, CDR2 FQGNSA. The CDR3 bases are TGTGCCAGCAGCTTACATCTGCAGGGGGCGGACACTGAAGCTTTCTTT. Protein product: CASSLHLQGADTEAFF.

V is TRBV2 and J is TRBJ2-1; weak D call: TRBD2 (5 bases). The germline V gene encodes CDR1 SNHLY and CDR2 FYNNEI. CDR3 length: 13 amino acids. The V and J ends lost 5 bases and 5 bases respectively, with 10 bases between them. The CDR3 spells CASSTRTDNEQFF. Here the CDR3 DNA reads TGTGCCAGCAGTACTAGGACTGACAATGAGCAGTTCTTC.